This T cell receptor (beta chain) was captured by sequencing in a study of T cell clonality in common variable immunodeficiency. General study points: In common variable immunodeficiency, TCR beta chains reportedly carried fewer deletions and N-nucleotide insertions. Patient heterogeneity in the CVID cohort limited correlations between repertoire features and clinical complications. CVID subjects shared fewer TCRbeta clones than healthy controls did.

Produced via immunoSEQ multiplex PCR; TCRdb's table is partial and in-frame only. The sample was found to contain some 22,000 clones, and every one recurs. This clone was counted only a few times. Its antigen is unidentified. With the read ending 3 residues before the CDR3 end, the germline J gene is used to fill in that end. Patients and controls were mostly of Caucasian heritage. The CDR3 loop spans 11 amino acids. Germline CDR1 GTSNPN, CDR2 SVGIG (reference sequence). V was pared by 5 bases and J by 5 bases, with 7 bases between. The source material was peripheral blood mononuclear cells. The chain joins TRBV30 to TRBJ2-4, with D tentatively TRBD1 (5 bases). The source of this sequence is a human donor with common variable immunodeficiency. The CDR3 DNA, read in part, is TGTGCCTGGGGGGCCCAAAACATT. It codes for CAWGAQNI. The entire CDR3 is CAWGAQNIQYF.